A selection of T cell receptor beta chains follows, all from one sample in a study of CD4 T cells in relation to SARS-CoV-2 and coronaviruses. Generated by immunoSEQ multiplex PCR, the TCRdb table keeps only in-frame clones and is missing some. The sample lists about 59,000 clones, roughly 90% occurring once. The sample consisted of memory CD4+ T cells from PBMCs. These receptors originate from a human donor in good health. The conserved cysteine and the conserved F or W are not part of the CDR3 here. The listing skips clone size in some rows; elsewhere it reads once, few, many or a size class.

v_gene | abundance | CDR3aa
TRBV7-9 | medium-sized | ASSVMTGRTDTQY
TRBV11-2 | - | ASSLSSGMRGEQF
TRBV19 | - | ASSIRGDQPQH
TRBV2 | - | ASSESRKLPNQPQH
TRBV10-3 | - | AISGPSGYEQY
TRBV2 | - | ASSPSTEAF
TRBV19 | - | ASTGQYFYGYT
TRBV3-1/TRBV3-2 | - | ASSHSSGNTIY
TRBV5-1 | - | ASSLDLGRRGYT
TRBV18 | - | ASSTPRDTEAF
TRBV11-2 | - | ASSLVGGYQETQY
TRBV30 | - | AWSKDRFQPQH
TRBV7-9 | - | ASSLRGTGVYNEQF
TRBV28 | - | ASSSQQGGGNEKLF
TRBV28 | - | ASSLRGTGGHEQY
TRBV20-1 | - | SASRQGRNSNQPQH
TRBV11-2 | - | ASSLLSLAGVTGELF
TRBV28 | - | ASGVTTNEKLF
TRBV10-2 | - | ASSAGASTDTQY
TRBV4-1 | - | ASSQTGHSNQPQH
TRBV6-1 | - | ASSEAQGTEAF
TRBV19 | - | ASSPRDRGRGNGYT
TRBV5-4 | once | ASSPGGMGNTIY
TRBV6-5 | - | ASSPPGPKNTIY
TRBV5-6 | once | ASSLGAGINEKLF
TRBV5-4 | - | ASSPTGAGSYEQY
TRBV28 | once | ASTYQLASTDTQY
TRBV3-1/TRBV3-2 | - | ASSQDITPYEQY
TRBV7-9 | - | ASSYSGEAKNIQY
TRBV19 | - | ASSIDGPGLAGRSSYNEQF
TRBV10-3 | few | AIRRDSSYEQY
TRBV20-1 | - | SASRDTEAF
TRBV19 | once | ASSMTGQGGKETQY
TRBV5-6 | - | ASSFGRAHEQY
TRBV7-2 | - | ASSSGGRGYNEQF
TRBV19 | - | ASSMGNLQPQH
TRBV10-2 | - | ASSGPTSGKYNEQF
TRBV30 | - | AWSVDTGGNQPQH
TRBV30 | - | AWSAWETQY
TRBV25-1 | - | ASTPGGRTAYEQY
TRBV10-1 | - | ASSVKQDTGELF
TRBV7-9 | - | ASREQGVGEKLF
TRBV19 | - | ASRGTGNQPQH
TRBV19 | - | ASTTAGANSPLH
TRBV19 | - | ASSIGRYSNQPQH
TRBV5-1 | few | ASSLDPSSYEQY
TRBV7-2 | - | ASSLAQGPDTQY
TRBV12-5 | - | ASGLSAGGSSYNEQF
TRBV7-9 | few | ASSLVTANTEAF
TRBV24-1 | - | ATSDLGRGLQETQY
TRBV7-6 | - | ASSLGAGILETQY
TRBV6-4 | - | ASSVLAGDHNEQF
TRBV5-4 | - | ASSLLGANQPQH
TRBV7-6 | - | ASSFAGTGYSGEQY
TRBV12-3/TRBV12-4 | once | ASSQQGYTEAF
TRBV27 | - | ASSLSARAIDNEQF
TRBV19 | - | ASRTVAGRVNEQF
TRBV3-1/TRBV3-2 | few | ASSQLAGEETQY